This passage covers 29 T cell receptor beta chains from one sample sequenced in a study of blood T cell repertoires in COVID-19. The method was immunoSEQ multiplex PCR; TCRdb's version includes in-frame clones alone and lacks a portion of them. Here the sample spans 250,000 to 350,000 clones, around 87% being singletons. The sequenced sample was PBMCs or T cells enriched from blood (not recorded which). The receptors here all came from a woman aged 18 to 35 with acute COVID-19.

This clone was counted once. This chain connects TRBV28 to TRBJ2-1; 11 positions match TRBD2. V was clipped by 0 bases and J by 7 bases; unmatched bases: 8. Germline V lookup: CDR1 MDHEN, CDR2 SYDVKM. The CDR3 extends over 17 amino acids. Written as DNA, the CDR3 is TGTGCCAGCAGTTTATGGGGGCTAGCGGGAGGTGGTAATGAGCAGTTCTTC. This codes for CASSLWGLAGGGNEQFF.

The chain uses TRBV27 and TRBJ2-5, with 10 bases fitting TRBD2. The germline V gene encodes CDR1 MNHEY and CDR2 SMNVEV (reference sequence). The CDR3 has 16 amino acids. The V segment lost 4 bases and the J segment 5 bases; nucleotides outside the gene matches: 10. CDR3 protein: CASSSLAGGPVETQYF. The CDR3 DNA reads TGTGCCAGCAGTTCGTTAGCGGGAGGCCCAGTTGAGACCCAGTACTTC.

The rearrangement links TRBV4-2 to TRBJ2-7; the match to TRBD2 covers 11 bases. Germline CDR1 is LGHNA and CDR2 is YNFKEQ. The V segment lost 1 base and the J segment 4 bases; nucleotides outside the gene matches: 0. This CDR3 has 14 residues. The CDR3 nucleotides are TGTGCCAGCAGCCAAGCTAGCGGGAGGTACGAGCAGTACTTC. Translation gives CASSQASGRYEQYF.

The gene calls are TRBV19 and TRBJ1-5, with a possible D match to TRBD1 (5 bases). V was cut by 5 bases and J by 3 bases, with 17 bases left in between. Per the germline V gene, CDR1 is LNHDA and CDR2 is SQIVND (reference sequence). The length of the CDR3 is 16 residues. In DNA, the CDR3 is TGTGCCAGTAGTGCGCAGGGTATTGTCAACAATCAGCCCCAGCATTTT. Its protein is CASSAQGIVNNQPQHF.

This chain joins TRBV19 and TRBJ1-4; D ambiguous. CDR1 and CDR2 from the germline V gene are LNHDA and SQIVND (reference sequence). Trimming left V 5 bases short and J 8 bases short, with 15 bases between. The CDR3 spans 14 residues. As DNA, the CDR3 is TGTGCCAGTAGTCGGGCGGGTAATGAAGAAAAACTGTTTTTT. Its protein product is CASSRAGNEEKLFF.

V gene TRBV5-1 combines with J gene TRBJ1-2, with unresolved D. The CDR3 sequence is 17 residues long. The V gene's germline CDR1 is SGHRS and CDR2 YFSETQ. V was cut by 5 bases and J by 4 bases, with 24 bases left in between. CDR3 in amino acids: CASRLGGQDPGFYGYTF. In nucleotides, the CDR3 is TGCGCCAGCAGGCTTGGAGGCCAGGACCCAGGCTTCTATGGCTACACCTTC. The whole variable domain, filled in from reference TRBV5-1 and TRBJ1-2, reads KAGVTQTPRYLIKTRGQQVTLSCSPISGHRSVSWYQQTPGQGLQFLFEYFSETQRNKGNFPGRFSGRQFSNSRSEMNVSTLELGDSALYLCASRLGGQDPGFYGYTFGSGTRLTVV.

This chain connects TRBV28 to TRBJ1-1; 7 nucleotides align to TRBD1. The CDR3 is 14 amino acids. V was clipped by 7 bases and J by 2 bases; unmatched bases: 7. Germline V gene data show CDR1 as MDHEN and CDR2 as SYDVKM. The DNA of the CDR3 is TGTGCCAGCATTACCGGACAGGCAAACACTGAAGCTTTCTTT. This encodes CASITGQANTEAFF.

This clone was detected only once. The chain couples TRBV5-1 to TRBJ2-7; D might be TRBD2 (7 bases). The CDR3 spans 16 residues. The germline V gene has CDR1 SGHRS and CDR2 YFSETQ. Trimming took 0 bases from V and 6 from J, leaving 19 bases between them. The CDR3 bases are TGCGCCAGCAGCTTGGGCGGCGGGGGCGCTAACAGCGAGCAGTACTTC. Translated, it gives CASSLGGGGANSEQYF.

The chain combines TRBV19 with TRBJ2-3; possible D gene TRBD1, 5 bases. The CDR3 runs 16 residues. In germline, CDR1 is LNHDA, CDR2 SQIVND (reference sequence). V was shortened by 1 base and J by 1 base, with 12 bases between the two germline ends. CDR3: CASSIGGRVGTDTQYF. The CDR3 DNA is TGTGCCAGTAGTATAGGGGGCAGGGTGGGCACAGATACGCAGTATTTT.

The rearrangement joins TRBV28 to TRBJ1-1; unclear D gene. The germline V gene encodes CDR1 MDHEN and CDR2 SYDVKM. V lost 4 bases and J lost 1, with 13 bases in between. CDR3 length: 15 residues. CDR3 coding DNA: TGTGCCAGCAGTTCCCCTGGACTTGGGAACACTGAAGCTTTCTTT. Its translation is CASSSPGLGNTEAFF. The full variable domain, in which reference TRBV28 and TRBJ1-1 provide the parts outside the CDR3, is DVKVTQSSRYLVKRTGEKVFLECVQDMDHENMFWYRQDPGLGLRLIYFSYDVKMKEKGDIPEGYSVSREKKERFSLILESASTNQTSMYLCASSSPGLGNTEAFFGQGTRLTVV.

V and J are TRBV5-6 and TRBJ2-7; tentatively, D is TRBD2 (6 bases). Germline V gene lookup returns CDR1 SGHDT and CDR2 YYEEEE. The CDR3 extends over 15 amino acids. V lost 5 bases and J lost 3, with 18 bases in between. CDR3 DNA sequence: TGTGCCAGCAGTTTGCGGAGGGGTGGAGTCTACGAGCAGTACTTC. Amino acids: CASSLRRGGVYEQYF. The full variable domain, in which reference TRBV5-6 and TRBJ2-7 provide the parts outside the CDR3, is DAGVTQSPTHLIKTRGQQVTLRCSPKSGHDTVSWYQQALGQGPQFIFQYYEEEERQRGNFPDRFSGHQFPNYSSELNVNALLLGDSALYLCASSLRRGGVYEQYFGPGTRLTVT.

The genes are TRBV27 and TRBJ2-7, with D perhaps matching TRBD2 (5 bases). This CDR3 region has 13 residues. Germline CDR1 and CDR2: MNHEY and SMNVEV (reference sequence). The ends were cut back, 11 bases at V and 0 bases at J, with 14 bases in the middle. CDR3 nucleotide sequence: TGTGCCGCTCGCTCTAGCTTCTCCTACGAGCAGTACTTC. It specifies CAARSSFSYEQYF.

The gene calls are TRBV6-5 and TRBJ1-6; D may be TRBD1 (5 bases). The V end lost 8 bases, the J end lost 10 bases, and 18 bases lay between the germline ends. In germline, CDR1 is MNHEY, CDR2 SVGAGI. CDR3 length: 14 amino acids. The CDR3 region is CASRSVGRESPLHF. The CDR3 DNA sequence: TGTGCCAGCCGCTCTGTGGGGCGCGAATCACCCCTCCACTTT.

V is TRBV19 and J is TRBJ2-6; tentatively, D is TRBD2 (5 bases). The CDR3 contains 12 residues. V lost 0 bases and J lost 13, with 7 bases in between. CDR1 LNHDA and CDR2 SQIVND come from the germline V gene (reference sequence). The CDR3 sequence is CASSIEGVVLTF. CDR3 nucleotide sequence: TGTGCCAGTAGTATAGAGGGAGTGGTCCTGACTTTC. Based on the CDR3 plus reference TRBV19 and TRBJ2-6, the full variable domain is DGGITQSPKYLFRKEGQNVTLSCEQNLNHDAMYWYRQDPGQGLRLIYYSQIVNDFQKGDIAEGYSVSREKKESFPLTVTSAQKNPTAFYLCASSIEGVVLTFGAGSRLTVL.

This chain uses TRBV19 with TRBJ1-2; D is unresolved. Looked up from germline, CDR1 is LNHDA and CDR2 is SQIVND (reference sequence). The CDR3 is made up of 15 amino acids. The V end lost 3 bases, the J end lost 7 bases, and 18 bases lay between the germline ends. The CDR3 DNA follows: TGTGCCAGTAGTATCCGGTATCGGGAGAGAAGTGGCTACACCTTC. Its translation is CASSIRYRERSGYTF.

The CDR3 sequence: CASSSQFNTEAFF. Written as DNA, the CDR3 is TGTGCCAGCAGCTCCCAGTTTAACACTGAAGCTTTCTTT. This chain links TRBV2 with TRBJ1-1; D call uncertain. Looked up from germline, CDR1 is SNHLY and CDR2 is FYNNEI. Trimming stripped 6 bases from V and 2 bases from J, with 10 bases between. The CDR3 extends over 13 amino acids.

The CDR3 reads CASSYGGSSLGNTIYF. The CDR3 DNA is TGTGCCAGCAGTTACGGGGGGAGTTCTCTTGGAAACACCATATATTTT. The V call is TRBV6-5, the J call TRBJ1-3; a possible D gene is TRBD1 (5 bases). Trimming shortened V by 2 bases and J by 3 bases, and 14 bases separated the two germline ends. Germline loops: CDR1 MNHEY, CDR2 SVGAGI. The length of the CDR3 is 16 residues.

The chain employs TRBV30 and TRBJ1-5; D uncertain. The V end lost 0 bases, the J end lost 2 bases, and 11 bases lay between the germline ends. The CDR3 is made up of 15 amino acids. Germline CDR1 reads GTSNPN; CDR2 reads SVGIG (reference sequence). This CDR3 is CAWSVHRGGNQPQHF. CDR3 coding DNA: TGTGCCTGGAGTGTACATCGGGGTGGCAATCAGCCCCAGCATTTT.

This chain links TRBV6-5 with TRBJ1-5; 7 nucleotides align to TRBD1. Losses at the gene ends were 0 bases for V and 5 bases for J; bases not matched to a gene: 4. This CDR3 has 15 residues. CDR1 is MNHEY and CDR2 is SVGAGI in the germline V gene. The CDR3 DNA sequence: TGTGCCAGCAGTTACTCGAACAGGGGAGATCAGCCCCAGCATTTT. It specifies CASSYSNRGDQPQHF.

The chain carries TRBV29-1 and TRBJ1-2, with a weak D call TRBD1 (6 bases). Germline lookup yields CDR1 SQVTM and CDR2 ANQGSEA. V gave up 5 bases and J gave up 4 bases, with 17 bases separating them. This CDR3 has 14 amino acids. The CDR3 region has the DNA TGCAGCGTTCCGCGGACAGCAACAAGCTATGGCTACACCTTC. Translated, it gives CSVPRTATSYGYTF.

This chain uses TRBV2 with TRBJ1-5; 9 bases line up with TRBD1. The CDR3 has 15 residues. The ends lost 8 bases at V and 6 bases at J; junction bases unmatched: 11. Germline CDR1 and CDR2: SNHLY and FYNNEI. This CDR3 is CASGQTGTGSQPQHF. DNA for the CDR3: TGTGCCAGCGGCCAAACCGGGACAGGGAGTCAGCCCCAGCATTTT.

V and J are TRBV29-1 and TRBJ2-1; 12 nucleotides match TRBD2. Germline values: CDR1 SQVTM, CDR2 ANQGSEA. V was clipped by 4 bases and J by 4 bases; unmatched bases: 5. The CDR3 is made up of 15 amino acids. The CDR3 sequence: CSVGRTSGTYNEQFF. CDR3 sequence (DNA): TGCAGCGTTGGCAGGACTAGCGGGACGTACAATGAGCAGTTCTTC.

The chain couples TRBV7-3 to TRBJ1-1; D unclear. Germline loops: CDR1 SGHTA, CDR2 FQGTGA. The CDR3 has 12 amino acids. Trimming removed 5 bases from V and 1 base from J, with 5 bases in between. DNA for the CDR3: TGTGCCAGCAGCCCTAGGAACACTGAAGCTTTCTTT. Its translation: CASSPRNTEAFF.

The chain couples TRBV16 to TRBJ1-1, with 7 bases fitting TRBD1. The CDR3 length is 14 residues. Trimming took 4 bases from V and 8 from J; bases not matched to a gene: 10. Germline CDR1 KGHSY, CDR2 FQNENV. The chain's CDR3 is CASSPSEQGSEAFF. CDR3 sequence (DNA): TGTGCCAGCAGCCCAAGTGAACAGGGGTCGGAAGCTTTCTTT.

The chain employs TRBV7-6 and TRBJ1-2, with TRBD1 as a possible D gene (5 bases). The CDR3 sequence is 16 residues long. V lost 0 bases and J lost 5, with 16 bases in between. Germline loops: CDR1 SGHVS, CDR2 FNYEAQ. The CDR3 spells CASSLASPGDGYGYTF. The CDR3 DNA reads TGTGCCAGCAGCTTAGCTTCTCCGGGGGACGGATATGGCTACACCTTC.

The chain uses TRBV11-3 and TRBJ1-1; D possibly corresponds to TRBD1 (5 bases). Germline V CDR1 and CDR2: SGHNT, YENEEA. The CDR3 is 11 residues long. Trimming removed 8 bases from V and 13 bases from J, with 17 bases in between. The CDR3 here is CASQWGGKGFF. The CDR3 nucleotides are TGTGCCAGCCAATGGGGGGGGAAGGGTTTCTTT.

The chain links TRBV11-2 to TRBJ2-3; unclear D gene. This CDR3 is 14 amino acids long. With 1 base removed from V and 2 bases from J, the gap between germline ends came to 7 bases. CDR1 and CDR2 from the germline V gene are SGHAT and FQNNGV. The CDR3 nucleotides read TGTGCCAGCAGCTTAGGGTCTATCACAGATACGCAGTATTTT. Amino acids: CASSLGSITDTQYF.

The chain has TRBV19 and TRBJ1-2; D may be TRBD1 (6 bases). In germline, CDR1 is LNHDA, CDR2 SQIVND (reference sequence). This CDR3 has 12 residues. Trimming removed 7 bases from V and 4 bases from J, with 10 bases in between. This CDR3 is CASKDSLYGYTF. CDR3 sequence (DNA): TGTGCCAGTAAGGACAGCCTCTATGGCTACACCTTC.

The chain is built from TRBV25-1 and TRBJ2-5, with 9 bases matching TRBD2. CDR3 size: 14 residues. The germline V gene encodes CDR1 MGHDK and CDR2 SYGVNS. The J segment lost 1 base and the V segment lost 6 bases, leaving 3 bases of the junction unmatched. In nucleotides, the CDR3 is TGTGCCAGCAGGCCGGGACTAGCCCAAGAGACCCAGTACTTC. Encoded protein: CASRPGLAQETQYF.